This T cell receptor beta chain came from a study of blood T cell repertoires in COVID-19. Data came from immunoSEQ multiplex PCR; TCRdb stores just in-frame clones and leaves some out. The repertoire includes more than 95,000 clones, more than 70% of them detected once, and 1.5% to 1.9% sits in the top ten. This CDR3 contains 15 residues. The ends lost 1 base at V and 4 bases at J; junction bases unmatched: 3. Germline CDR1 and CDR2: MGHRA and YSYEKL. Sequenced input: peripheral blood. The chain recombines TRBV4-1 with TRBJ1-5, with 8 bases aligning to TRBD1. This TCR came from a human donor in a cohort sampled during active COVID-19. Here the CDR3 DNA reads TGCGCCAGCAGCCAAGGACAGGGGTTAAATCAGCCCCAGCATTTT. This gives the protein CASSQGQGLNQPQHF.